This is a list of T cell receptor beta chains from one sample in a study of metastatic and nonmetastatic thyroid tumors. TCRdb re-called the PCR reads through MiXCR. The repertoire consists of roughly 98,000 clones, with about 16% occurring once and the leading ten covering about 3.6%. Sequencing was performed on blood. All receptors derive from a female donor with papillary thyroid cancer or a benign thyroid nodule (not recorded which). Some clones in this sample may be carry-over from other donors' samples. Each CDR3 is given with its conserved first and last residue. The order of the fields is J gene, clone size, V gene, CDR3 protein. Where a row states a size, it is once, few, many or the class of an expanded clone; other rows omit it.

TRBJ1-6 | NA | TRBV9 | CASSVGTGNSPLHF
TRBJ2-7 | many | TRBV19 | CASSPSGLTTYEQYF
TRBJ1-2 | many | TRBV10-3 | CAISKPGQSYGYTF
TRBJ1-5 | few | TRBV10-1 | CTSIAFAALGSNQPQHF
TRBJ1-1 | many | TRBV29-1 | CSVGKGWDTEAFF
TRBJ2-5 | NA | TRBV4-1 | CASSQRGGAQETQYF
TRBJ2-5 | many | TRBV7-2 | CASSPRQGGGETQYF
TRBJ2-6 | NA | TRBV7-7 | CASSPDVRAKVLNF
TRBJ2-3 | many | TRBV5-1 | CASSLEGATDTQYF
TRBJ1-2 | many | TRBV6-1 | CASSAGANYGYTF
TRBJ2-1 | medium-sized | TRBV12-3/TRBV12-4 | CASEPSDLNEQFF
TRBJ2-7 | many | TRBV5-5 | CASSPLGGSDEQYF
TRBJ2-6 | many | TRBV20-1 | CSARGADQRGTSGANVLTF
TRBJ1-1 | many | TRBV20-1 | CSAKGGLGSEAFF
TRBJ1-2 | many | TRBV6-5 | CASSYGTGGYGYTF
TRBJ1-5 | many | TRBV28 | CASTGGDQPQHF
TRBJ2-7 | many | TRBV6-2/TRBV6-3 | CASRGSYEQYF
TRBJ2-7 | NA | TRBV30 | CAWSPQEYYEQYF
TRBJ2-2 | many | TRBV11-1 | CASGGAPSSDTGELFF
TRBJ2-1 | many | TRBV29-1 | CSVQGSSYNEQFF
TRBJ2-3 | many | TRBV5-5 | CASSLDPPWGTDTQYF
TRBJ1-2 | many | TRBV7-2 | CASRGGAYGYTF
TRBJ1-3 | many | TRBV11-2 | CASSPRIFGNTIYF
TRBJ1-2 | NA | TRBV30 | CARLLRGAEGGYTF
TRBJ1-6 | many | TRBV28 | CASSPRTGGGSPLHF
TRBJ2-3 | many | TRBV28 | CASSHGLAGGPADTQYF
TRBJ1-6 | many | TRBV6-5 | CASSYSGLPPSPLHF
TRBJ2-7 | NA | TRBV12-3/TRBV12-4 | CASIPETRRTYEQYF
TRBJ2-1 | NA | TRBV30 | CAWSWASGMYNEQFF
TRBJ2-1 | many | TRBV20-1 | CSAAPSISGGHEQFF
TRBJ2-5 | NA | TRBV7-2 | CASSLTGGQENKYF
TRBJ2-5 | many | TRBV9 | CASSPSPDNQETQYF
TRBJ2-3 | NA | TRBV20-1 | CSARDSSGGAHRDTQYF
TRBJ1-5 | many | TRBV7-8 | CASSSGTGISNQPQHF
TRBJ1-6 | many | TRBV6-2/TRBV6-3 | CASSSRVNNSPLHF
TRBJ2-5 | many | TRBV19 | CASSIGTGQEIQYF
TRBJ1-2 | many | TRBV3-1 | CASSQGLQGGVGYTF
TRBJ2-3 | many | TRBV6-1 | CASSETSGGATDTQYF
TRBJ1-4 | NA | TRBV19 | CASSPQGTGKINEKLFF
TRBJ2-7 | few | TRBV6-1 | CASSSRDPIVTEQYF
TRBJ1-6 | NA | TRBV6-5 | CASSLSLGVAGGDEPLHF
TRBJ1-2 | many | TRBV19 | CASSLQGLNGYTF
TRBJ2-7 | NA | TRBV28 | CASSLRNAYEQYF
TRBJ2-2 | many | TRBV6-2/TRBV6-3 | CASSYSGSPGELFF
TRBJ2-1 | many | TRBV19 | CASRHRGGNEQFF
TRBJ2-1 | many | TRBV3-1 | CASSQEGWAGYAF
TRBJ1-3 | many | TRBV24-1 | CATSEGDTIYF
TRBJ1-1 | many | TRBV20-1 | CSARDYTEAFF
TRBJ2-4 | NA | TRBV7-3 | CASSFGAGGRDIQYF
TRBJ1-2 | once | TRBV5-1 | CASSTEPSEGYTF
TRBJ2-1 | many | TRBV11-2 | CASSPRGLAEQFF
TRBJ2-2 | many | TRBV9 | CASSGANTGELFF
TRBJ1-4 | many | TRBV7-6 | CASSRTGTGTNNEKLFF
TRBJ2-6 | many | TRBV28 | CASSPRQGSTSGANVLTF
TRBJ2-7 | NA | TRBV11-2 | CASSLVAGGTYEQYF
TRBJ2-7 | NA | TRBV6-1 | CASSQGPPYEKYF
TRBJ2-2 | many | TRBV30 | CAWSDVANTGELFF
TRBJ1-6 | many | TRBV10-3 | CAISAGSSYNSPLHF
TRBJ2-1 | many | TRBV12-3/TRBV12-4 | CASSLVRGGRGGNEQFF
TRBJ1-5 | many | TRBV6-1 | CASSEGQGPSNQPQHF